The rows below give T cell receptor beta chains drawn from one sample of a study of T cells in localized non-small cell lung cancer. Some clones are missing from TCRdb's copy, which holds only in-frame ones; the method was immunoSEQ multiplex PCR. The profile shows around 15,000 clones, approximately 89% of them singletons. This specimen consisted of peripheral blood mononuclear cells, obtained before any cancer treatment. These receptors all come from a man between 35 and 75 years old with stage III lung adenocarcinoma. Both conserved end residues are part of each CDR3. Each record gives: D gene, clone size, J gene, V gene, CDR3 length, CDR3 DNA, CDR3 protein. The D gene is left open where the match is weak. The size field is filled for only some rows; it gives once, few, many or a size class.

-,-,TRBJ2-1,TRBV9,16,TGTGCCAGCAGCGTAGGAGGTAGCGAAGGATACAATGAGCAGTTCTTC,CASSVGGSEGYNEQFF
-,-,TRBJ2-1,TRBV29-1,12,TGCAGCGTTGAAGGCAGCTACAATGAGCAGTTCTTC,CSVEGSYNEQFF
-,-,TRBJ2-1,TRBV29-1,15,TGCAGCGTTGTGGGTGGGAGCAATTCCTACAATGAGCAGTTCTTC,CSVVGGSNSYNEQFF
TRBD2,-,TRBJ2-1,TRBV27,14,TGTGCCAGCAGACCTAGCGGGACTTACAATGAGCAGTTCTTC,CASRPSGTYNEQFF
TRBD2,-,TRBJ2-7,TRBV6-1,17,TGTGCCAGCAGTGAAGCATGGGGGCTAGCGGGAGTCTCCGAGCAGTACTTC,CASSEAWGLAGVSEQYF
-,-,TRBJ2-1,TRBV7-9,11,TGTGCCAGCAGCGCGCTGGGTGAGCAGTTCTTC,CASSALGEQFF
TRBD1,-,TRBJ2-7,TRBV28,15,TGTGCCAGCGGATCCTCCGGGACAGCAGCCTACGAGCAGTACTTC,CASGSSGTAAYEQYF
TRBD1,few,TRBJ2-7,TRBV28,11,TGTGCCAGCAGTACAGGGGTTTCCCTCAAGTTC,CASSTGVSLKF
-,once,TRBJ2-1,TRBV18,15,TGTGCCAGCTCATGGGGAGAGATCAACGACAATGAGCAGTTCTTC,CASSWGEINDNEQFF
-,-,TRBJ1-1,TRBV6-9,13,TGTGCCAGCAGTTACAATTGGGGCACTGAAGCTTTCTTT,CASSYNWGTEAFF
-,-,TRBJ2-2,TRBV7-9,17,TGTGCCAGCAGCTTAGTTCCGGGGGCTATGTCCACCGGGGAGCTGTTTTTT,CASSLVPGAMSTGELFF
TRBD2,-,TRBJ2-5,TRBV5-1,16,TGCGCCAGCAGCTTGGGAGACCAGCGGGAGATGGAGACCCAGTACTTC,CASSLGDQREMETQYF
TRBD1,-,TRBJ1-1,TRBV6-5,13,TGTGCCAGCAGTGGACAGGGGAACACTGAAGCTTTCTTT,CASSGQGNTEAFF
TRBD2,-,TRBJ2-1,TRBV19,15,TGTGCCAGTGGCTCCGGGACTAGCTCCTACAATGAGCAGTTCTTC,CASGSGTSSYNEQFF
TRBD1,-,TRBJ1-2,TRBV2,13,TGTGCCAGCAGTCCCACAGGGGCGGAGGGCTACACCTTC,CASSPTGAEGYTF
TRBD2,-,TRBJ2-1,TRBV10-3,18,TGTGCCATCAGTGGTTCCCTAGCGGGAGTAACCAGCTACAATGAGCAGTTCTTC,CAISGSLAGVTSYNEQFF
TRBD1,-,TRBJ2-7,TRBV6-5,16,TGTGCCAGCAGTTACTCTTTTGGACAGGGATTCTACGAGCAGTACTTC,CASSYSFGQGFYEQYF
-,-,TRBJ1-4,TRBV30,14,TGTGCCTGGGCCACAGGGTCAACTAATGAAAAACTGTTTTTT,CAWATGSTNEKLFF
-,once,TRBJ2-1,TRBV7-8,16,TGTGCCAGCAACCTAGGGGTGGGAGCGGTGATCAATGAGCAGTTCTTC,CASNLGVGAVINEQFF
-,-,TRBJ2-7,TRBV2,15,TGTGCCAGCAGGGATGTGGGCGGCCCGACCTACGAGCAGTACTTC,CASRDVGGPTYEQYF
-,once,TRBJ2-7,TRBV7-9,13,TGTGCCAGCAGCTACAACGACCCCTACGAGCAGTACTTC,CASSYNDPYEQYF
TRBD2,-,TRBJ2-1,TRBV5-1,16,TGCGCCAGCAGCCGCTTACCGACCGGGACTAGCGATGAGCAGTTCTTC,CASSRLPTGTSDEQFF
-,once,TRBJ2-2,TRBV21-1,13,TGTGCCAGCAGCAGGCTGGGGCCCTGGGAGCTGTTTTTT,CASSRLGPWELFF
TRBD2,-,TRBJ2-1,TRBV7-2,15,TGTGCCAGCAGCCGGGGACTAGCGGGAATCTATGAGCAGTTCTTC,CASSRGLAGIYEQFF
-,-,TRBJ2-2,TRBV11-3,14,TGTGCCAGCAGCTTACCGGGTAACACCGGGGAGCTGTTTTTT,CASSLPGNTGELFF
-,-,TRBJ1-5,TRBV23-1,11,TGCGCCAGCAGTCAAGGTCAGCCCCAGCATTTT,CASSQGQPQHF
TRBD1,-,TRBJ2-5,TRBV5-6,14,TGTGCCAGCAGCACCAGAACAGGGGGAGAGACCCAGTACTTC,CASSTRTGGETQYF
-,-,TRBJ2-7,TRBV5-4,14,TGTGCCAGCAGCTTCACAGGGTACTCCTACGAGCAGTACTTC,CASSFTGYSYEQYF
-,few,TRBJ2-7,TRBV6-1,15,TGTGCCAGCAGTGGTCATATCCCGATCTCCTACGAGCAGTACTTC,CASSGHIPISYEQYF
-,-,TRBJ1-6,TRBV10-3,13,TGTGCCATCGGCAACGCCTATAATTCACCCCTCCACTTT,CAIGNAYNSPLHF
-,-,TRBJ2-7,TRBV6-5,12,TGTGCCAGCAGGACAAACTCCTACGAGCAGTACTTC,CASRTNSYEQYF
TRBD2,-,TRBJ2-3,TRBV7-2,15,TGTGCCAGCAGCCGAAGGACTAGCGGCACAGATACGCAGTATTTT,CASSRRTSGTDTQYF
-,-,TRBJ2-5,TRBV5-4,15,TGTGCCAGCAGCTTGGGGCTAGCCTGGCAAGAGACCCAGTACTTC,CASSLGLAWQETQYF
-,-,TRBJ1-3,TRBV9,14,TGTGCCAGCAGCGGGCAGGGGTCTGGAAACACCATATATTTT,CASSGQGSGNTIYF
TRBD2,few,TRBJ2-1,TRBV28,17,TGTGCCAGCAGTTCCCTACCGACTAGCGGGGCGGTTAATGAGCAGTTCTTC,CASSSLPTSGAVNEQFF
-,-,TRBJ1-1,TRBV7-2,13,TGTGCCAGCAGCTTCGGATGGGGCACTGAAGCTTTCTTT,CASSFGWGTEAFF
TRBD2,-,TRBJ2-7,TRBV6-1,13,TGTGCCAGCACTCGGGGGGTGGGCTACGAGCAGTACTTC,CASTRGVGYEQYF
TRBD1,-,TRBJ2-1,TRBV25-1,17,TGTGCCAGCAGTGTGGGACAGGGAGGAACTCCATACAATGAGCAGTTCTTC,CASSVGQGGTPYNEQFF
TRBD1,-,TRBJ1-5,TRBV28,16,TGTGCCAGCATCCCACCCGGGGCAGGGGGCGGGCAGCCCCAGCATTTT,CASIPPGAGGGQPQHF
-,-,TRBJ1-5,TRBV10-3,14,TGTGCCATCAGTGCCGATAATGGAAATCAGCCCCAGCATTTT,CAISADNGNQPQHF
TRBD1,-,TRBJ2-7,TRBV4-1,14,TGCGCCAGCAGCCCGACAGGGGGCGCCTACGAGCAGTACTTC,CASSPTGGAYEQYF
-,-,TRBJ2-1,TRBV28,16,TGTGCCAGCAGTTTGGAGGGGACTGATTCCTACAATGAGCAGTTCTTC,CASSLEGTDSYNEQFF
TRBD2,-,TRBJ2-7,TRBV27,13,TGTGCCAGCAGTTCGGCGGGGGGGTACGAGCAGTACTTC,CASSSAGGYEQYF
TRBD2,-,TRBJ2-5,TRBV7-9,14,TGTGCCAGTACTCCGGGCGGGGGACGAGAGACCCAGTACTTC,CASTPGGGRETQYF
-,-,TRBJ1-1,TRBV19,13,TGTGCCAGCTTTGACAGACTGAACACTGAAGCTTTCTTT,CASFDRLNTEAFF
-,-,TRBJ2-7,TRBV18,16,TGTGCCAGCTCACGGGAGCAGGGTAAGGGGACCTACGAGCAGTACTTC,CASSREQGKGTYEQYF
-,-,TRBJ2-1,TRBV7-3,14,TGTGCCAGCAGCCTATCTAGCGCCTACAATGAGCAGTTCTTC,CASSLSSAYNEQFF
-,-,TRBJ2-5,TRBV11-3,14,TGTGCCAGCAGCTCCCCAGGGAGCCAAGAGACCCAGTACTTC,CASSSPGSQETQYF
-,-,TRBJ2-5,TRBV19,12,TGTGCCAGTAGGGGCCTAGGGGGGACCCAGTACTTC,CASRGLGGTQYF
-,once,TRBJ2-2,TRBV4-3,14,TGCGCCAGCAGCCAAGAAGAGGGTCGTAAGGAGCTGTTTTTT,CASSQEEGRKELFF